This note documents a single T cell receptor (beta chain) sequence. What it binds is not known. Assay: immunoSEQ multiplex PCR; the TCRdb copy retains only in-frame clones and omits some. The data hold around 18,000 clones, with roughly 70% observed a single time. This record belongs to a study of pediatric ulcerative colitis. General study results and limits: Ulcerative colitis patients shared more blood-rectal clones than controls.

The CDR3 extends over 15 amino acids. V was pared by 1 base and J by 5 bases, with 12 bases between. The germline gives CDR1 SNHLY, CDR2 FYNNEI. One to two pinch biopsies were taken from the rectum during colonoscopy. No immunosuppressive drugs were given to ulcerative colitis patients before diagnostic colonoscopy. The sample taken for sequencing was gut tissue. The gene calls are TRBV2 and TRBJ2-1, with D maybe TRBD1 (6 bases). This sequence was found in a boy younger than 18 with moderate ulcerative colitis. This chain's CDR3 is CASSEVWGPDNEQFF. Written as DNA, the CDR3 is TGTGCCAGCAGTGAAGTATGGGGGCCCGACAATGAGCAGTTCTTC.